Shown below are 16 T cell receptor beta chains from a single sample sequenced in a study of CD8 T cells in Susac syndrome. An amount of RNA that ranged from about 0.45 to 1 ug was reverse transcribed with random hexamers. Using its own MiXCR run on the immunoSEQ multiplex PCR reads, TCRdb lists one record per CDR3 protein. This sample has 160,000 or so distinct CDR3 sequences; 85% to 95% occur once, and the top ten carry 0.1% to 0.13%. Sequencing was carried out using CD4+ T cells from PBMCs. These receptors all come from a human donor with Susac syndrome.

The J gene is TRBJ1-2, the V gene TRBV5-1; possibly TRBD1 for D (5 bases). Trimming left V 0 bases short and J 4 bases short, with 16 bases between. The CDR3 is 16 amino acids. Germline lookup yields CDR1 SGHRS and CDR2 YFSETQ. The CDR3 coding sequence is TGCGCCAGCAGCTTGGTGTCGGGGGACGGACTCTATGGCTACACCTTC. It is translated as CASSLVSGDGLYGYTF.

V and J are TRBV4-3 and TRBJ2-5; 13 bases map to TRBD2. CDR1 and CDR2 (germline): LGHNA, YSLEER. This CDR3 has 19 residues. The trim removed 4 bases at V and 1 base at J, leaving 12 bases unmatched. CDR3 protein: CASSREEILAGGPQETQYF. The CDR3 nucleotides are TGCGCCAGCAGCCGAGAAGAGATACTAGCGGGGGGGCCCCAAGAGACCCAGTACTTC.

The chain has TRBV3-1 and TRBJ2-3; D is uncertain. CDR3 length: 15 amino acids. Germline V gene lookup returns CDR1 LGHDT and CDR2 YNNKEL (reference sequence). Trimming left V 1 base short and J 0 bases short, with 8 bases between. The CDR3 protein is CASSQGAPSTDTQYF. The CDR3 nucleotides are TGTGCCAGCAGCCAAGGGGCTCCTAGCACAGATACGCAGTATTTT.

In this sample, this clonotype turned up once. The chain combines TRBV7-9 with TRBJ1-2; TRBD1 aligns across 8 bases. J gave up 8 bases and V 3 bases, and 14 bases lay outside the gene matches. The CDR3 contains 16 residues. Looked up from germline, CDR1 is SEHNR and CDR2 is FQNEAQ (reference sequence). CDR3 nucleotide sequence: TGTGCCAGCAGCTTTGCGTCTTCACAGGGGGTTCGGGGCTACACCTTC. This sequence encodes CASSFASSQGVRGYTF.

The V call is TRBV29-1, the J call TRBJ1-1, with 7 positions matching TRBD1. Losses at the gene ends were 7 bases for V and 2 bases for J; bases not matched to a gene: 13. Germline V gene data show CDR1 as SQVTM and CDR2 as ANQGSEA. This CDR3 is 15 amino acids long. CDR3 amino acids: CSASGTVMPNTEAFF. The CDR3 DNA follows: TGCAGCGCCTCCGGGACAGTGATGCCAAACACTGAAGCTTTCTTT.

This clonotype was seen only once. The rearrangement links TRBV7-9 to TRBJ1-6, with 7 positions matching TRBD1. In germline, CDR1 is SEHNR, CDR2 FQNEAQ (reference sequence). After removal of 5 bases from V and 4 bases from J, the junction contained 5 bases not matched to a gene. This CDR3 is built from 15 residues. The CDR3 protein is CASSQGTVYNSPLHF. The CDR3 DNA reads as TGTGCCAGCAGCCAAGGGACAGTATATAATTCACCCCTCCACTTT.

This sequence joins TRBV5-1 and TRBJ1-1; the D is unclear. This CDR3 has 14 amino acids. CDR1 SGHRS and CDR2 YFSETQ come from the germline V gene. Trimming took 0 bases from V and 6 from J, leaving 12 bases between them. CDR3 sequence: CASSLVGEVAEAFF. The CDR3 DNA reads as TGCGCCAGCAGCTTGGTCGGTGAGGTGGCTGAAGCTTTCTTT.

V usage is TRBV7-3 and J usage is TRBJ2-3; 8 bases line up with TRBD2. The V segment lost 2 bases and the J segment 5 bases; nucleotides outside the gene matches: 6. This CDR3 is built from 15 residues. CDR1 is SGHTA, CDR2 FQGTGA, per germline. The chain's CDR3 is CASSLSAGGRDTQYF. The CDR3 region has the DNA TGTGCCAGCAGCTTATCGGCGGGGGGCAGAGATACGCAGTATTTT.

This clonotype was seen a few times. V usage is TRBV27 and J usage is TRBJ2-5, with D perhaps being TRBD1 or TRBD2 (5 bases each). This CDR3 has 15 amino acids. Germline-derived CDR1 and CDR2 are MNHEY and SMNVEV (reference sequence). Deletions cut 4 bases from V and 2 bases from J, with 14 bases between. The CDR3 nucleotides read TGTGCCAGCAGTTCCATCCAGGGACCACAAGAGACCCAGTACTTC. It specifies CASSSIQGPQETQYF.

This chain joins TRBV6-5 and TRBJ2-7; 7 bases agree with TRBD1. CDR1 is MNHEY and CDR2 is SVGAGI in the germline V gene. V dropped 6 bases and J dropped 3; count of bases not matched to a gene: 8. The CDR3 is 14 residues long. The CDR3 DNA is TGTGCCAGCAGCAACCCCTCAGGGGGCTACGAGCAGTACTTC. Translated, it gives CASSNPSGGYEQYF.

The V call is TRBV20-1, the J call TRBJ2-5; 10 positions match TRBD2. CDR3 size: 13 residues. Germline V gives CDR1 DFQATT, CDR2 SNEGSKA (reference sequence). Losses at the gene ends were 7 bases for V and 7 bases for J; bases not matched to a gene: 9. The CDR3 coding sequence is TGCAGTGGGGAGCGGGGGGGCCGCGGGACCCAGTACTTC. Translation: CSGERGGRGTQYF.

The chain carries TRBV11-3 and TRBJ2-1; TRBD2 matches 8 bases. CDR1 SGHNT and CDR2 YENEEA come from the germline V gene. This CDR3 comprises 17 residues. J lost 1 base, V lost 1 base, and 6 bases had no gene match. In nucleotides, the CDR3 is TGTGCCAGCAGCTTAGGGACTAGCATTACGTCCTACAATGAGCAGTTCTTC. Translated, it gives CASSLGTSITSYNEQFF.

The chain joins TRBV20-1 to TRBJ2-4, with D tentatively TRBD1 or TRBD2 (5 bases each). This CDR3 has 15 amino acids. Trimming cost V 0 bases and J 2 bases, with 11 bases left between them. The germline CDR1 and CDR2 sequences are DFQATT and SNEGSKA (reference sequence). The chain's CDR3 is CSARDWGIPKNIQYF. The CDR3 DNA reads TGCAGTGCTAGAGATTGGGGGATACCCAAAAACATTCAGTACTTC.

V is TRBV6-5 and J is TRBJ2-5, with D possibly TRBD2 on 5 matching bases. This CDR3 is built from 16 residues. Germline V gene data show CDR1 as MNHEY and CDR2 as SVGAGI. The V end lost 4 bases, the J end lost 5 bases, and 20 bases lay between the germline ends. The CDR3 is CASSSRAFPGLETQYF. In nucleotides, the CDR3 is TGTGCCAGCAGTTCCCGGGCCTTCCCGGGATTGGAGACCCAGTACTTC.

The chain is built from TRBV20-1 and TRBJ2-1, with 10 bases that match TRBD2. This CDR3 has 18 amino acids. Trimming at V came to 3 bases and at J to 0 bases, leaving 11 bases not matched to a gene. Looked up from germline, CDR1 is DFQATT and CDR2 is SNEGSKA (reference sequence). CDR3 in amino acids: CSASRSSGGPSSYNEQFF. CDR3 sequence (DNA): TGCAGTGCTAGTCGTTCTAGCGGGGGTCCTAGCTCCTACAATGAGCAGTTCTTC.

The chain uses TRBV3-1 and TRBJ1-2; no definite D call. The CDR3 consists of 13 residues. V dropped 2 bases and J dropped 5 bases, with 9 bases sitting between them. Germline values: CDR1 LGHDT, CDR2 YNNKEL (reference sequence). This chain's CDR3 is CASSQTTAYGYTF. As DNA, the CDR3 is TGTGCCAGCAGCCAAACTACAGCTTATGGCTACACCTTC.